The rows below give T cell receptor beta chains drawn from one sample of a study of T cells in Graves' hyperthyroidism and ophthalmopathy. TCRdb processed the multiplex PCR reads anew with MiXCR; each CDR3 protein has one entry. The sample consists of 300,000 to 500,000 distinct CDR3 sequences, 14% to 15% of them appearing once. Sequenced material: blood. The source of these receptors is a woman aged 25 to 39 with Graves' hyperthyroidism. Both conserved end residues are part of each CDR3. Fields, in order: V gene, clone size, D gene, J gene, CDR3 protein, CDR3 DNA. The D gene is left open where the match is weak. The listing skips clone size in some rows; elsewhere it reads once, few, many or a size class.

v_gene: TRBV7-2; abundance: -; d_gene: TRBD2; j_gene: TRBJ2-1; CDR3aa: CASSWPGLARAYNEQFF; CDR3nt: TGTGCCAGCAGCTGGCCGGGACTAGCGAGGGCCTACAATGAGCAGTTCTTC
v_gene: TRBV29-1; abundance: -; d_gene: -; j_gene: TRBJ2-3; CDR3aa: CSVSPAQSTDTQYF; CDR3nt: TGCAGCGTTAGCCCGGCACAGAGCACAGATACGCAGTATTTT
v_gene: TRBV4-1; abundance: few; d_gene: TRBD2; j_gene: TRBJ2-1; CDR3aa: CASSPTSGNYNEQFF; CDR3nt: TGCGCCAGCAGCCCGACTAGCGGGAATTACAATGAGCAGTTCTTC
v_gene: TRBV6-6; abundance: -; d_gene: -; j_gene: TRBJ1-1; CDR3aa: CASSYLKNTEAFF; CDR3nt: TGTGCCAGCAGTTACCTAAAGAACACTGAAGCTTTCTTT
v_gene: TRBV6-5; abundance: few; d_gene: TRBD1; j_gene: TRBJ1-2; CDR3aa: CASSYSGTGAGYGYTF; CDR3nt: TGTGCCAGCAGTTACTCCGGGACAGGGGCAGGGTATGGCTACACCTTC
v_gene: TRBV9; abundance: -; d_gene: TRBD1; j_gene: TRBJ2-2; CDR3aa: CASSMQGAGGELFF; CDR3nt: TGTGCCAGCAGCATGCAGGGGGCGGGCGGGGAGCTGTTTTTT
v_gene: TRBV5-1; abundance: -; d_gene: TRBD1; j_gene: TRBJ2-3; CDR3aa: CASSFEGQGGQYF; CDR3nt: TGCGCCAGCAGCTTTGAGGGACAGGGCGGGCAGTATTTT
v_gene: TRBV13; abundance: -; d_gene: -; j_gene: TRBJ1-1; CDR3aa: CASSSEGTGRSAFF; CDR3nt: TGTGCCAGCAGCTCCGAAGGCACAGGAAGATCAGCTTTCTTT
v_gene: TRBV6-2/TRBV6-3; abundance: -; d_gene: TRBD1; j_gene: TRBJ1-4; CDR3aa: CASRPGQGANEKLFF; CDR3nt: TGTGCCAGCAGGCCGGGACAGGGGGCTAATGAAAAACTGTTTTTT
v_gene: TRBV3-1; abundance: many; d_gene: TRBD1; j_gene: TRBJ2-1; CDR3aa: CASSLGQVSTAGQFF; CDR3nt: TGTGCCAGCAGCCTGGGACAGGTGTCTACGGCGGGACAGTTCTTC
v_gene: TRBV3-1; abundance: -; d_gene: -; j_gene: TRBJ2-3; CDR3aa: CASSQTPTDTQYF; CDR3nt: TGTGCCAGCAGCCAAACTCCCACAGATACGCAGTATTTT
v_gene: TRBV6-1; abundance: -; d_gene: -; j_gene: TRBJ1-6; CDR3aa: CASSDTGNSPLHF; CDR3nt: TGTGCCAGCAGTGATACAGGGAACTCACCCCTCCACTTT
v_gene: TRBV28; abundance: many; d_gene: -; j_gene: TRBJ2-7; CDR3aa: CASRSRPGTGPYEQYF; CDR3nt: TGTGCCAGCAGATCCCGTCCCGGGACGGGGCCCTACGAGCAGTACTTC
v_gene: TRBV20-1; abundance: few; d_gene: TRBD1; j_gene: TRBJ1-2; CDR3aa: CSVAPGTGDYGYTF; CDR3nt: TGCAGTGTCGCACCCGGGACAGGGGATTATGGCTACACCTTC
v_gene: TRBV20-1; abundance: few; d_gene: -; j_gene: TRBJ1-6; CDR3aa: CSATDRNSPLHF; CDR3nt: TGCAGTGCTACGGACAGAAATTCACCCCTCCACTTT
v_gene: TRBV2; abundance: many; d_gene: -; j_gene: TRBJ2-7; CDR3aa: CASKMDGRKQYF; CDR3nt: TGTGCCAGCAAGATGGACGGGAGAAAGCAGTACTTC
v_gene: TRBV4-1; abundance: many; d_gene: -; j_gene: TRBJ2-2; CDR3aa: CASSQDRASTGELFF; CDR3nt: TGCGCCAGCAGCCAAGATCGGGCTTCAACCGGGGAGCTGTTTTTT
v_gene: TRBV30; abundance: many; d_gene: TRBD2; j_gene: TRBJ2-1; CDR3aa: CAWRGAGGLFNEQFF; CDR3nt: TGTGCCTGGAGGGGAGCGGGAGGGTTGTTCAATGAGCAGTTCTTC
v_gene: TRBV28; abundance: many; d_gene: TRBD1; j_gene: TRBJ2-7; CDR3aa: CASRDRGSYEQYF; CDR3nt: TGTGCCAGCAGGGACAGGGGCTCCTACGAGCAGTACTTC
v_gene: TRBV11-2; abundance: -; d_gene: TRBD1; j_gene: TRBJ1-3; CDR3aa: CASSHTGAGNTIYF; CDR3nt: TGTGCCAGCAGCCACACAGGGGCTGGAAACACCATATATTTT
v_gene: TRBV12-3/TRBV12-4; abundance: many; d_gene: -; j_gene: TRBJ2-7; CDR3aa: CASSTTSSYEQYF; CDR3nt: TGTGCCAGCAGTACGACTAGTTCCTACGAGCAGTACTTC
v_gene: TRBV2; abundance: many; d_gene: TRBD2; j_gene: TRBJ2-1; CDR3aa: CASSEGTSGPYNEQFF; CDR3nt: TGTGCCAGCAGTGAAGGGACTAGCGGCCCCTACAATGAGCAGTTCTTC
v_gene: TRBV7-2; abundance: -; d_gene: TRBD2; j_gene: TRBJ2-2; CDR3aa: CASSLVSGRGHGELFF; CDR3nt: TGTGCCAGCAGCTTGGTCAGCGGGAGGGGCCACGGGGAGCTGTTTTTT
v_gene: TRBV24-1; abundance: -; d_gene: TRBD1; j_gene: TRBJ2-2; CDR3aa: CATSDPGTGALGTGELFF; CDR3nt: TGTGCCACCAGTGATCCCGGGACAGGGGCACTGGGGACCGGGGAGCTGTTTTTT
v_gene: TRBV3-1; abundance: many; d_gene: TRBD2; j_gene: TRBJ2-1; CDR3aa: CASSQGRGRLANTNQFF; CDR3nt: TGTGCCAGCAGCCAGGGACGGGGGAGACTAGCGAACACGAATCAGTTCTTC
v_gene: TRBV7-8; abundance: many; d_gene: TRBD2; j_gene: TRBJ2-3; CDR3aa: CASSPRLAGGTDTQYF; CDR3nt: TGTGCCAGCAGCCCTCGACTAGCGGGAGGGACAGATACGCAGTATTTT
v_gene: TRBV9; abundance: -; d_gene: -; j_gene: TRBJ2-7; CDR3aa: CASSVVAGSYEQYF; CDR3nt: TGTGCCAGCAGCGTAGTAGCCGGGTCCTACGAGCAGTACTTC
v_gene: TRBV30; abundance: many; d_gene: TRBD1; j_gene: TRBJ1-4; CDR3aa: CACQTTGTGNEKLFF; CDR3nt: TGTGCCTGCCAAACCACCGGGACAGGGAATGAAAAACTGTTTTTT
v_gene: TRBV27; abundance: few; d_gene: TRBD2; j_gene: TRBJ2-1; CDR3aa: CASLRLGGHNEQFF; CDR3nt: TGTGCCAGCCTTAGACTGGGAGGGCACAATGAGCAGTTCTTC
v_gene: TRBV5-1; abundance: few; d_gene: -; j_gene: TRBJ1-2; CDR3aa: CASSRGNSLQTYDYTF; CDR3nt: TGCGCCAGCAGCCGCGGCAACAGCCTTCAAACCTATGACTACACCTTC
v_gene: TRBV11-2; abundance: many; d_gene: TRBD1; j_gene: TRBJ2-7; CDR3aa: CASSAGQGGGYEQYF; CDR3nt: TGTGCCAGCAGCGCGGGACAGGGTGGGGGCTACGAGCAGTACTTC
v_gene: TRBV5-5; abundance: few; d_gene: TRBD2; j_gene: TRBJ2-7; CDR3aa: CASSPRAGGLNEQYF; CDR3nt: TGTGCCAGCAGCCCTAGGGCGGGAGGACTCAACGAGCAGTACTTC
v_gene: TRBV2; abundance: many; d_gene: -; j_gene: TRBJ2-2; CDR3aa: CAITDSSDPRTGELFF; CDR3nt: TGTGCCATCACGGACAGTTCGGATCCCAGGACCGGGGAGCTGTTTTTT
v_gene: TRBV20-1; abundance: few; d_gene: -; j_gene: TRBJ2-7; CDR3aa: CSARGRTPVVSYEQYF; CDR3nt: TGCAGTGCTAGAGGCAGGACGCCGGTTGTTTCATACGAGCAGTACTTC
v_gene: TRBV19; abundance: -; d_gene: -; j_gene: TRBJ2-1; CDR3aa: CASSPRQFSYNEQFF; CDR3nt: TGTGCCAGTAGTCCAAGACAGTTCTCCTACAATGAGCAGTTCTTC
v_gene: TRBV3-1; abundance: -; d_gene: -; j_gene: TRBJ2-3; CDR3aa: CASSHLPIPNTDTQYF; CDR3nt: TGTGCCAGCAGCCATCTCCCGATACCCAACACAGATACGCAGTATTTT
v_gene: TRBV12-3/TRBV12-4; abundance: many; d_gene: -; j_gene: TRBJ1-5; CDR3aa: CASSILSGNQPQHF; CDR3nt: TGTGCCAGCAGCATTCTGTCGGGCAATCAGCCCCAGCATTTT
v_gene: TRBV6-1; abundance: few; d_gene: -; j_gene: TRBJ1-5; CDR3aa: CASSDLGGTQPQHF; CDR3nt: TGTGCCAGCAGTGATTTGGGGGGGACACAGCCCCAGCATTTT
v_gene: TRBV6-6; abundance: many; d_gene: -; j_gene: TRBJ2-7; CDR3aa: CASSYSPGSYEQYF; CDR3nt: TGTGCCAGCAGTTACTCGCCGGGATCCTACGAGCAGTACTTC
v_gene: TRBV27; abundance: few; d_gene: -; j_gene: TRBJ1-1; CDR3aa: CASSLIGGGGTEAFF; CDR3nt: TGTGCCAGCAGTCTCATAGGGGGAGGGGGTACTGAAGCTTTCTTT
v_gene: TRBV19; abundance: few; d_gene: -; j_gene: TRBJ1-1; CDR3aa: CASSIDRAGNTEAFF; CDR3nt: TGTGCCAGTAGTATAGACAGGGCCGGGAACACTGAAGCTTTCTTT
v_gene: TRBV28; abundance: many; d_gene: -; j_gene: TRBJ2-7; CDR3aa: CASSLHSSYEQYF; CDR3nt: TGTGCCAGCAGTCTCCACAGTTCCTACGAGCAGTACTTC
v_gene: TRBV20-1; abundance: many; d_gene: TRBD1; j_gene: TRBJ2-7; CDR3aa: CSAGGTGGKSYEQYF; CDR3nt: TGCAGTGCCGGTGGGACAGGGGGTAAATCCTACGAGCAGTACTTC
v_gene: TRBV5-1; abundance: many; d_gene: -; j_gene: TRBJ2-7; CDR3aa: CASSARTDYEQYF; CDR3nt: TGCGCCAGCAGCGCCCGGACAGACTACGAGCAGTACTTC
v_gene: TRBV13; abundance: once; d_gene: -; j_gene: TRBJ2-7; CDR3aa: CASSSRTFFYEQYF; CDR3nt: TGTGCCAGCAGCTCCCGGACCTTTTTCTACGAGCAGTACTTC